The 8 T cell receptor beta chains below all came from one sample that was sequenced in a study of T cells after yellow fever vaccination. TCRdb analysed the 5' RACE reads with MiXCR anew, one entry per CDR3 protein. The sample shows hundreds of thousands of distinct CDR3 sequences, about 8.7% of them seen only once. Sequencing was performed on PBMCs, taken on the day of the first yellow fever vaccination. These receptor sequences come from a man aged 18 to 35 who received the YFV17D yellow fever vaccine.

The chain couples TRBV7-8 to TRBJ2-7; 8 bases line up with TRBD2. This CDR3 spans 18 amino acids. Trimming cost V 4 bases and J 0 bases; bases outside gene matches: 14. The germline CDR1 and CDR2 sequences are SGHVS and FQNEAQ. The CDR3 protein is CASSSTRAQRGSSYEQYV. CDR3 DNA sequence: TGTGCCAGCAGCTCCACCAGGGCCCAGCGGGGGAGCTCCTACGAGCAGTACGTC.

This clonotype was counted ten times or more. The gene calls are TRBV7-9 and TRBJ2-2; D is possibly TRBD2 (5 bases). V was clipped by 2 bases and J by 6 bases, with 16 bases between them. From germline, CDR1 is SEHNR and CDR2 FQNEAQ (reference sequence). This CDR3 region has 16 residues. This chain's CDR3 is CASSLFGLRGSGELFF. DNA of the CDR3: TGTGCCAGCAGCTTATTTGGCCTAAGAGGGTCCGGGGAGCTGTTTTTT.

This clonotype has a handful of counts. This CDR3 reads CASRGAGEDTQYF. In DNA form, the CDR3 reads TGTGCCAGCAGAGGCGCGGGGGAGGATACGCAGTATTTT. The V gene is TRBV6-2 or TRBV6-3, the J gene TRBJ2-3; TRBD2 aligns across 7 bases. J gave up 6 bases and V 6 bases, and 6 bases lay outside the gene matches. Per germline, CDR1 MNHEY and CDR2 SVGEGT. This CDR3 region has 13 residues.

The chain links TRBV19 to TRBJ2-2; 9 bases are a match to TRBD1. The CDR3 sequence is 16 residues long. Germline V CDR1 and CDR2: LNHDA, SQIVND (reference sequence). V gave up 5 bases and J gave up 7 bases; unmatched junction bases: 11. This CDR3 is CASSDLDRGIIGELFF. DNA of the CDR3: TGTGCCAGTAGTGATCTCGACAGGGGGATAATCGGGGAGCTGTTTTTT.

This clonotype was detected only a few times. This chain links TRBV6-1 with TRBJ1-5, with D maybe TRBD1 (6 bases). This CDR3 has 13 amino acids. V was pared by 4 bases and J by 6 bases, with 10 bases between. In germline, CDR1 is MNHNS, CDR2 SASEGT. DNA of the CDR3: TGTGCCAGCAGTGCCGGGACAAGTCAGCCCCAGCATTTT. It specifies CASSAGTSQPQHF.

This clonotype has just a few counts. V usage is TRBV3-1 and J usage is TRBJ2-3; a possible D gene is TRBD2 (6 bases). This CDR3 is built from 16 residues. Trimming removed 0 bases from V and 0 bases from J, with 10 bases in between. Germline V lookup: CDR1 LGHDT, CDR2 YNNKEL (reference sequence). The CDR3, as DNA: TGTGCCAGCAGCCAAGAGGGACGGGGGAGCACAGATACGCAGTATTTT. Encoded protein: CASSQEGRGSTDTQYF.

This clonotype was counted ten times or more. J is TRBJ2-3 and V is TRBV10-2, with 10 bases that match TRBD2. This CDR3 comprises 17 residues. From germline, CDR1 is WSHSY and CDR2 SAAADI. V was clipped by 8 bases and J by 6 bases; unmatched bases: 17. Here the CDR3 reads CASSRGAGTSVSDTQYF. CDR3 sequence (DNA): TGCGCCAGCTCCAGGGGAGCCGGGACTAGCGTGTCGGATACGCAGTATTTT.

The table lists this clonotype with many counts. The chain couples TRBV7-8 to TRBJ2-1, with 9 bases matching TRBD1. This CDR3 has 15 amino acids. Trimming removed 5 bases from V and 3 bases from J; junction bases left unmatched: 5. CDR1 is SGHVS, CDR2 FQNEAQ, per germline. CDR3 residues: CASSVTGGLYNEQFF. CDR3 coding DNA: TGTGCCAGCAGCGTGACAGGGGGACTCTACAATGAGCAGTTCTTC.